The clone carrying this TCR beta chain was picked up many times. This specimen comes from a study of T-cell reconstitution after alpha-beta-depleted transplantation in children. TCRbeta library construction was performed incorporating unique molecular identifiers. MiXCR, applied by TCRdb to the PCR reads, yields one record per CDR3 protein. The sample lists fewer than 90,000 distinct CDR3 sequences; about 6.7% were seen once. Trimming removed 4 bases from V and 1 base from J; junction bases left unmatched: 4. Looked up from germline, CDR1 is SEHNR and CDR2 is FQNEAQ (reference sequence). The length of the CDR3 is 15 residues.

The receptor was derived from a human donor who donated a stem cell graft to a child with acute lymphoblastic leukemia. This chain links TRBV7-9 with TRBJ2-5; 9 positions agree with TRBD2. The material was PBMCs from the stem cell graft donor, obtained from the stem cell graft. CDR3 DNA sequence: TGTGCCAGCAGCTATAGCGGGGGAGGCCAAGAGACCCAGTACTTC. Amino acid sequence: CASSYSGGGQETQYF.